This TCR beta chain derives from a study of monozygotic twins with inflammatory bowel disease. The CDR3 has 16 amino acids. Germline CDR1 reads SEHNR; CDR2 reads FQNEAQ (reference sequence). UMIs were attached via template switching, each with a 6-nucleotide sample barcode. One entry per CDR3 protein, without DNA, is what TCRdb gives after re-calling the 5' RACE reads. This table lists 200,000 to 250,000 distinct CDR3 sequences. The chain uses TRBV7-9 and TRBJ2-1; TCRdb designates TRBD2, a call that cannot be tested without DNA. This clonotype was obtained from a human donor with ulcerative colitis or Crohn's disease, or a healthy co-twin of an affected twin (not recorded which). The specimen sequenced was blood. The CDR3 spells CASSTAGTSLGNEQFF.